The present T cell receptor (beta chain) was sequenced within a study of cytomegalovirus exposure and HLA in healthy donors. Study-level findings and limits: Prior analysis indicated that the majority of TCR beta V segments exhibited productivity approximately 87% or approximately 30% of the time. There were some public TCRs occurring in many donors, but most TCR sequences were rare.

The CDR3 is 16 amino acids. Trimming stripped 4 bases from V and 1 base from J, with 14 bases between. The V gene's germline CDR1 is LNHDA and CDR2 SQIVND (reference sequence). Researchers ran the PCR with 60 Vbeta and 13 Jbeta primers. Assay used: immunoSEQ multiplex PCR; TCRdb lists only in-frame clones, some missing. Here the sample spans some 180,000 clones, around 80% being singletons. This clone was detected once. What it binds is not known. This clonotype originated in a woman aged 60-75 years in good health and CMV-seropositive. The sample was PBMCs. The V gene is TRBV19, the J gene TRBJ2-1; D might be TRBD1 (6 bases). CDR3 DNA sequence: TGTGCCAGTAGTACATTACAGGGATTATCCTACAATGAGCAGTTCTTC. Translating it yields CASSTLQGLSYNEQFF.